The rows below give T cell receptor beta chains drawn from one sample of a study of chemoradiotherapy in HPV16-positive cancers. The table came from immunoSEQ multiplex PCR; TCRdb's copy has only in-frame clones and leaves some out. Of approximately 30,000 clones listed, about 88% were seen once; the top ten hold about 2.1%. This sample comprised blood, obtained from a patient who underwent chemoradiotherapy. These receptors were taken from a human donor with HPV-associated anogenital cancer. The CDR3 runs from the conserved cysteine through the conserved F or W. Fields, in order: V gene, CDR3 protein.

TRBV7-8,CASSLPRRLARSGELFF
TRBV28,CASNRPGQGETQYF
TRBV19,CASSMARANYGYTF
TRBV2,CASMGTRRDSPLHF
TRBV9,CASSVADSGPPLHF
TRBV4-1,CASSQEGGYTGELFF
TRBV10-3,CAISEDRDTGELFF
TRBV14,CASSQVSGVGAQYF
TRBV19,CASSIADRLNTEAFF
TRBV6-5,CASSGGQPDSPLHF
TRBV6-1,CASRSGQGGNQPQHF
TRBV19,CASSIAGDRNQPQHF
TRBV7-6,CASSSTTGYTGELFF
TRBV4-3,CASSQGLRLAGLSYEQYF
TRBV5-1,CASSFRDMAEQFF
TRBV19,CASRRQGGGNTIYF
TRBV7-2,CASSLDLVPQETQYF
TRBV4-2,CASSQDKVAGGQEQFF